The 14 T cell receptor beta chains below come from one sample, sequenced in a study of early T cells in non-severe SARS-CoV-2 infection. A single record per CDR3 protein comes from TCRdb applying MiXCR to the 5' RACE reads. The sample lists tens of thousands of distinct CDR3 sequences, roughly 12% occurring once. The sample was whole blood. These receptors all come from an adult who was a healthcare worker with PCR-confirmed SARS-CoV-2 infection or an uninfected control (not recorded which).

This clonotype showed up just a few times. This sequence joins TRBV7-3 and TRBJ1-2; 11 bases agree with TRBD1. This CDR3 has 14 residues. Losses at the gene ends were 6 bases for V and 7 bases for J; bases not matched to a gene: 7. CDR1 is SGHTA, CDR2 FQGTGA, per germline. CDR3 protein: CASRPRTGGSGYTF. The CDR3 DNA follows: TGTGCCAGCAGACCCCGGACAGGGGGCTCTGGCTACACCTTC. The entire variable domain, with the rest obtained from reference TRBV7-3 and TRBJ1-2, is as follows: GAGVSQTPSNKVTEKGKYVELRCDPISGHTALYWYRQSLGQGPEFLIYFQGTGAADDSGLPNDRFFAVRPEGSVSTLKIQRTERGDSAVYLCASRPRTGGSGYTFGSGTRLTVV.

The V gene is TRBV3-1, the J gene TRBJ1-2, with 7 bases aligning to TRBD1. CDR1 LGHDT and CDR2 YNNKEL come from the germline V gene (reference sequence). Losses at the gene ends were 4 bases for V and 6 bases for J; bases not matched to a gene: 11. This CDR3 spans 15 amino acids. The CDR3 loop is CASSPTGQVNNGYTF. The DNA for the CDR3 is TGTGCCAGCAGCCCGACCGGACAGGTTAATAATGGCTACACCTTC.

A few counts support this clonotype. This sequence joins TRBV7-9 and TRBJ1-5; D unresolved. Germline V CDR1 and CDR2: SEHNR, FQNEAQ (reference sequence). V was clipped by 1 base and J by 5 bases, with 12 bases between them. The CDR3 contains 15 residues. CDR3 in DNA: TGTGCCAGCAGCTTAGGCGCGGCTAATGATCAGCCCCAGCATTTT. It codes for CASSLGAANDQPQHF.

This clonotype has at least ten counts. The chain joins TRBV9 to TRBJ1-2; D remains unclear. Germline lookup yields CDR1 SGDLS and CDR2 YYNGEE. The CDR3 consists of 15 residues. The germline V and J ends were trimmed by 5 bases and 3 bases, with 17 bases remaining between them. CDR3 protein: CASSNSRAAHYGYTF. The CDR3 DNA sequence: TGTGCCAGCAGTAATAGCCGGGCAGCCCACTATGGCTACACCTTC.

The J gene is TRBJ1-6, the V gene TRBV27; tentative D call: TRBD1 (6 bases). Between the trimmed V and J ends, which lost 5 bases and 7 bases, there was a span of 21 bases. The germline V gene has CDR1 MNHEY and CDR2 SMNVEV (reference sequence). The CDR3 is 17 residues long. The CDR3 DNA is TGTGCCAGCAGTCTAACCCTCCTCCAGGGGTTAAATTCACCCCTCCACTTT. It specifies CASSLTLLQGLNSPLHF.

This clonotype was counted many times. The chain couples TRBV11-3 to TRBJ1-1; D remains unclear. The germline CDR1 and CDR2 sequences are SGHNT and YENEEA. V dropped 5 bases and J dropped 2 bases, with 9 bases sitting between them. The CDR3 covers 13 residues. The CDR3 bases are TGTGCCAGCAGCCTCGGCCCCAACACTGAAGCTTTCTTT. It translates to CASSLGPNTEAFF.

The sample holds many counts of this clonotype. The chain recombines TRBV7-8 with TRBJ2-5; D possibly uses TRBD1 or TRBD2 (5 bases each). From germline, CDR1 is SGHVS and CDR2 FQNEAQ. The CDR3 contains 12 residues. The V and J ends lost 5 bases and 5 bases respectively, with 9 bases between them. CDR3 protein: CASSPRGETQYF. The CDR3 nucleotides read TGTGCCAGCAGCCCCCGGGGCGAGACCCAGTACTTC.

This chain links TRBV4-2 with TRBJ2-1; 10 bases map to TRBD2. This CDR3 comprises 15 residues. Unmatched junction bases numbered 6, after V lost 0 bases and J lost 10 bases. Germline CDR1 reads LGHNA; CDR2 reads YNFKEQ. The CDR3 here is CASSQDRSSGGEQFF. CDR3 nucleotides: TGTGCCAGCAGCCAAGATCGGAGTAGCGGGGGGGAGCAGTTCTTC.

The table lists this clonotype with many counts. The V gene is TRBV30, the J gene TRBJ1-5; D not certain. CDR3 length equals 15 residues. Germline CDR1 reads GTSNPN; CDR2 reads SVGIG (reference sequence). The V end was cut by 2 bases, the J end by 0 bases, with 11 bases between. The CDR3 DNA sequence: TGTGCCTGGAGTAAGGGAAGGACTAGCAATCAGCCCCAGCATTTT. It codes for CAWSKGRTSNQPQHF.

The table lists this clonotype with a few counts. The J gene is TRBJ2-1, the V gene TRBV11-2, with 7 bases that match TRBD2. Trimming cost V 0 bases and J 8 bases; bases outside gene matches: 13. Germline loops: CDR1 SGHAT, CDR2 FQNNGV. CDR3 length equals 17 residues. The CDR3 reads CASSLDQVGGPIDEQFF. CDR3 sequence (DNA): TGTGCCAGCAGCTTAGATCAGGTGGGAGGGCCTATAGATGAGCAGTTCTTC.

This clonotype appeared a few times. The CDR3 here is CSARGDADEQFF. The CDR3 bases are TGCAGTGCTAGGGGGGATGCGGATGAGCAGTTCTTC. The V call is TRBV20-1, the J call TRBJ2-1; D could derive from TRBD1 or TRBD2 (5 bases each). The length of the CDR3 is 12 residues. Trimming cost V 3 bases and J 8 bases, with 11 bases left between them. Germline CDR1 is DFQATT and CDR2 is SNEGSKA (reference sequence).

The J gene is TRBJ2-1, the V gene TRBV24-1, with 8 bases identical to TRBD2. Germline V CDR1 and CDR2: KGHDR, SFDVKD. CDR3 length: 15 residues. V shed 7 bases, J shed 8 bases, and the junction held 12 bases outside the gene matches. The CDR3: CATSTPSGRGHEQFF. For the CDR3, the DNA is TGTGCCACCAGCACACCTAGCGGGCGGGGGCATGAGCAGTTCTTC.

This clonotype was counted ten times or more. The genes are TRBV9 and TRBJ2-6; no clear D. V was shortened by 3 bases and J by 3 bases, with 4 bases between the two germline ends. Germline V lookup: CDR1 SGDLS, CDR2 YYNGEE. The CDR3 has 13 residues. The CDR3: CASSGSGANVLTF. The DNA for the CDR3 is TGTGCCAGCAGCGGCAGTGGGGCCAACGTCCTGACTTTC. The entire variable domain, with the rest obtained from reference TRBV9 and TRBJ2-6, is as follows: DSGVTQTPKHLITATGQRVTLRCSPRSGDLSVYWYQQSLDQGLQFLIQYYNGEERAKGNILERFSAQQFPDLHSELNLSSLELGDSALYFCASSGSGANVLTFGAGSRLTVL.

This clonotype was recorded at least ten times. The genes are TRBV20-1 and TRBJ2-7; tentative D call: TRBD2 (6 bases). CDR1 is DFQATT and CDR2 is SNEGSKA in the germline V gene (reference sequence). The CDR3 loop spans 15 amino acids. Trimming cost V 3 bases and J 1 base, with 16 bases left between them. CDR3 bases: TGCAGTGCTAGTGAAGCGGGCGTTTGGTCCTACGAGCAGTACTTC. Residues: CSASEAGVWSYEQYF.